This TCR beta chain was profiled in a study of T cell responses to AZD1222 COVID-19 vaccine. Method: immunoSEQ multiplex PCR; TCRdb's copy keeps in-frame clones and lacks some. This table has 250,000 to 300,000 clones, approximately 94% appearing once. The CDR3 spans 13 residues. The germline CDR1 and CDR2 sequences are SNHLY and FYNNEI. Trimming removed 3 bases from V and 3 bases from J, with 7 bases in between. Sequenced here: peripheral blood, sampled 28 days after the second AZD1222 dose. The chain has TRBV2 and TRBJ2-3; D is undetermined. The source is an adult who received the AZD1222 COVID-19 vaccine. This CDR3 reads CASSEPGTDTQYF. CDR3 coding DNA: TGTGCCAGCAGTGAGCCTGGGACAGATACGCAGTATTTT. The whole variable domain, filled in from reference TRBV2 and TRBJ2-3, reads EPEVTQTPSHQVTQMGQEVILRCVPISNHLYFYWYRQILGQKVEFLVSFYNNEISEKSEIFDDQFSVERPDGSNFTLKIRSTKLEDSAMYFCASSEPGTDTQYFGPGTRLTVL.